This T cell receptor beta chain was retrieved from a study of PD-L1 blockade in urothelial cancer. At the level of the study: Patients commenced intravenous atezolizumab, 1,200 mg every 3 weeks, around 2014. Treatment start was followed by blood analysis at 3 weeks (second dose) and again at 6 weeks. Counts from blood samples showed a median of 141,255 T cells.

The repertoire was sequenced with immunoSEQ multiplex PCR; TCRdb's copy has only in-frame clones and lacks some. This repertoire shows about 120,000 clones, about 83% found once; its top ten account for 2% to 3%. Time point noted: peripheral blood 6 weeks after treatment start. V lost 2 bases, J lost 4 bases, and 11 bases lay in between. The CDR3 is made up of 14 amino acids. Per germline, CDR1 MNHEY and CDR2 SVGAGI. Study-wide results and limits: Below-median TCR clonality that was measured in pretreatment blood predicted better survival.

Points on this clone: Antigen: not known.

The chain recombines TRBV6-5 with TRBJ1-2, with D possibly being TRBD1 (6 bases). This sequence was found in a man aged 45 to 65 with urothelial cancer. The sequences come from PBMCs, collected around atezolizumab (anti-PD-L1) treatment. Written as DNA, the CDR3 is TGTGCCAGCAGTTACGGCCAGGGGAGCTATGGCTACACCTTC. Its protein product is CASSYGQGSYGYTF.